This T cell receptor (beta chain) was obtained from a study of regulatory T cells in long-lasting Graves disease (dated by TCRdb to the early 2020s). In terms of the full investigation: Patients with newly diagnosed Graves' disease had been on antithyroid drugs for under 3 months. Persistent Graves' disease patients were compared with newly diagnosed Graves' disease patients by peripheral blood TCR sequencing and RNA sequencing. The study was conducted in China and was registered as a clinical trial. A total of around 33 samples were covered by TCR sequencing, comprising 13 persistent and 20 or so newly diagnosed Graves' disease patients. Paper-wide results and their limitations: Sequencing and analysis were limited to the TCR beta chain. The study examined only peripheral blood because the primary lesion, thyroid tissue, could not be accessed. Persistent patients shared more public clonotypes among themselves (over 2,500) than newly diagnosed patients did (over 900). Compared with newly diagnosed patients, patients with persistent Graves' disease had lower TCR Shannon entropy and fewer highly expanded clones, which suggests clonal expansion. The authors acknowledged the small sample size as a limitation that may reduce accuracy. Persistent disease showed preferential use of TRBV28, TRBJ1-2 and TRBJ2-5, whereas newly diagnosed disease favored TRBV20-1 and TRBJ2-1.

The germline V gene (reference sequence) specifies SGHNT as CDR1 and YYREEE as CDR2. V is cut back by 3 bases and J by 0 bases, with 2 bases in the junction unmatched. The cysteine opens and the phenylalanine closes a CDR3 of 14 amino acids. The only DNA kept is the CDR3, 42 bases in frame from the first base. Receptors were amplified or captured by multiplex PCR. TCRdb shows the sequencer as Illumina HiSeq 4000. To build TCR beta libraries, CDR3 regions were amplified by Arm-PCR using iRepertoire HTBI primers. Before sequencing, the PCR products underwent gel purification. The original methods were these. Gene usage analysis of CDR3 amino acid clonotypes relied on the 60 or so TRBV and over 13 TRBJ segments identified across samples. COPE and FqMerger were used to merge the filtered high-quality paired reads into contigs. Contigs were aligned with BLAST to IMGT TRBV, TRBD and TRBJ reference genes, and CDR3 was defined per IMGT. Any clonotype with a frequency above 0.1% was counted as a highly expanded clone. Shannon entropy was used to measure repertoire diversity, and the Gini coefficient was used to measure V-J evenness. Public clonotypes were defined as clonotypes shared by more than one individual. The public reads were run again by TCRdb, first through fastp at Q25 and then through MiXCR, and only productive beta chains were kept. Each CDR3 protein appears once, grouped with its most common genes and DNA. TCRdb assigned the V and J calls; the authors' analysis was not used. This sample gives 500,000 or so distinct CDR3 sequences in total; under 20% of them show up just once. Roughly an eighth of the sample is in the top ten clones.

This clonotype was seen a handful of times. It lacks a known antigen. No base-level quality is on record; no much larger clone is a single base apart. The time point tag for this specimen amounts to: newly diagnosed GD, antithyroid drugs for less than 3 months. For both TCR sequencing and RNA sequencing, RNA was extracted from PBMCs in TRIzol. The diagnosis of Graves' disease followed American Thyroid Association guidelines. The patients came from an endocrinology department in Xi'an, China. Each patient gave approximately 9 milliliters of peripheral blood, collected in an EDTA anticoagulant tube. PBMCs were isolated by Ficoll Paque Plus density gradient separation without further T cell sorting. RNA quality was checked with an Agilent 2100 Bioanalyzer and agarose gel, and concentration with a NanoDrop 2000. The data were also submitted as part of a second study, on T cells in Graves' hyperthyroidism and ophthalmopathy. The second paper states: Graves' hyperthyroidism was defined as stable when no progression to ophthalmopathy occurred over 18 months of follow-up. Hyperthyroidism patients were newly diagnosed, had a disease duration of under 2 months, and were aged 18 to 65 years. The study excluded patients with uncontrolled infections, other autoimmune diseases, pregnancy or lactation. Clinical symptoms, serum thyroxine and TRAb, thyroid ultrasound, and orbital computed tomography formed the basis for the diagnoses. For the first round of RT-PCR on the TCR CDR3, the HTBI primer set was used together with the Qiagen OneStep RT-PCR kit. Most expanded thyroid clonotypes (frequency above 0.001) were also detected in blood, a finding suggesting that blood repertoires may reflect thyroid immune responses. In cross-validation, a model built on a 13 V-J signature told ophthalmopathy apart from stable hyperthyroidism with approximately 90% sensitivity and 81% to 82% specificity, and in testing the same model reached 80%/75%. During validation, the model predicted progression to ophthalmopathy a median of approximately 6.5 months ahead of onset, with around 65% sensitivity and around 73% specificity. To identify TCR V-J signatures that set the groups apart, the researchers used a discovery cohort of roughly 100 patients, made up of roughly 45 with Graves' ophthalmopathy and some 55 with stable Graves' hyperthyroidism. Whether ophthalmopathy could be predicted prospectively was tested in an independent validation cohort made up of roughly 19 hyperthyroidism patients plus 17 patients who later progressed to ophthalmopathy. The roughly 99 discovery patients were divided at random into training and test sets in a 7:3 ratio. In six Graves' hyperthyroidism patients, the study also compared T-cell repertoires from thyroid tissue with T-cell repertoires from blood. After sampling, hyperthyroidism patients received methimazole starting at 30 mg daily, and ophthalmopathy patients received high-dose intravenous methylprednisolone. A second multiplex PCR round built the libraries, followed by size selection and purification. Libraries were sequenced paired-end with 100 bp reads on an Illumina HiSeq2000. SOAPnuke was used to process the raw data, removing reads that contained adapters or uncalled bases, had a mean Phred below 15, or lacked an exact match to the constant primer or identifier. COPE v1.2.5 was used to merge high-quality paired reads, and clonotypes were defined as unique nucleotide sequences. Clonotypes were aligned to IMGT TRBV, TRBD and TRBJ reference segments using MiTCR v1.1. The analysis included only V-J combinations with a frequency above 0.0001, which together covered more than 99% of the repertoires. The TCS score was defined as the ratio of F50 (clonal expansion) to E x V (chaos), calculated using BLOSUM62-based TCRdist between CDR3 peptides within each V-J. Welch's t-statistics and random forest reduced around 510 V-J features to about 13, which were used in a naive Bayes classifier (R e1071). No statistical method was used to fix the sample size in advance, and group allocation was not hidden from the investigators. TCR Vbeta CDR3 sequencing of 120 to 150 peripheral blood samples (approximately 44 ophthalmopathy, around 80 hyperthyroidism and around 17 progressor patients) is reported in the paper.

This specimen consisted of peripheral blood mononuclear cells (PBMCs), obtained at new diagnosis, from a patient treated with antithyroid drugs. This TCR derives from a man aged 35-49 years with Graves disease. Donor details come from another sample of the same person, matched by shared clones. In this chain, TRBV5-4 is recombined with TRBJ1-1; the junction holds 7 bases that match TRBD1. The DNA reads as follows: TGTGCCAGCAGCTCGACAGGGCTGAACACTGAAGCTTTCTTT. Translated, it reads CASSSTGLNTEAFF.